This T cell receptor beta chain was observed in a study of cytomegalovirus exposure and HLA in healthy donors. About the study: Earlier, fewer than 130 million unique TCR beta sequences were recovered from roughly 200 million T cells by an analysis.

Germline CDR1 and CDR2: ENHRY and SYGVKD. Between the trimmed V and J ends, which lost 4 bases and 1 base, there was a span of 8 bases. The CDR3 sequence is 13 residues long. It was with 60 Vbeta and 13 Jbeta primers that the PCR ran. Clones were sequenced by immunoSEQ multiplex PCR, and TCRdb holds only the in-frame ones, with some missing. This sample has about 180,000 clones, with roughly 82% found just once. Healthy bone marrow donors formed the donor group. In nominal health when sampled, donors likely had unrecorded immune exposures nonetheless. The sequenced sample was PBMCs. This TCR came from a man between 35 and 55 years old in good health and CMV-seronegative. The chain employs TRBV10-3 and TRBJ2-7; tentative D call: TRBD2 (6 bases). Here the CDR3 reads CAISGAGSYEQYF. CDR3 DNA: TGTGCCATCAGTGGGGCGGGGTCCTACGAGCAGTACTTC.